Listed here are 5 T cell receptor beta chains from one sample, sequenced in a study of blood T cells in healthy people across ages. Next came a second PCR, run for about 6 to 12 cycles, which used a sample-barcoded 5' primer along with a J-beta primer mix. One entry per CDR3 protein, called by TCRdb with MiXCR from the 5' RACE reads. The data contain about 1.5 million distinct CDR3 sequences, approximately 43% of them singletons. Source material: blood. The receptors were sampled from a woman aged 18-30 years in good health.

The chain carries TRBV20-1 and TRBJ2-1; TRBD1 aligns across 8 bases. CDR3 size: 14 residues. The germline V gene has CDR1 DFQATT and CDR2 SNEGSKA (reference sequence). V was clipped by 3 bases and J by 4 bases; unmatched bases: 5. CDR3 bases: TGCAGTGCTAGGCGGGACAGGACTTACAATGAGCAGTTCTTC. As protein: CSARRDRTYNEQFF.

V gene TRBV9 combines with J gene TRBJ1-1; D gene ambiguous. The CDR3 spans 15 residues. V lost 0 bases, J lost 1 base, and 10 bases lay in between. The germline CDR1 and CDR2 sequences are SGDLS and YYNGEE. The CDR3 reads CASSVAALSNTEAFF. CDR3 bases: TGTGCCAGCAGCGTAGCGGCCCTTTCGAACACTGAAGCTTTCTTT.

V gene TRBV12-3 or TRBV12-4 combines with J gene TRBJ2-5; maybe TRBD1 (6 bases). Trimming shortened V by 7 bases and J by 11 bases, and 20 bases separated the two germline ends. The CDR3 contains 13 residues. The DNA of the CDR3 is TGTGCCAGCACCTTTGGGGGCTACAATGAGCAGTACTTC. Protein product: CASTFGGYNEQYF.

A few counts support this clonotype. The chain uses TRBV7-9 and TRBJ1-2; no reliable D call. CDR1 and CDR2 (germline): SEHNR, FQNEAQ (reference sequence). The germline V and J ends were trimmed by 3 bases and 6 bases, with 8 bases remaining between them. The CDR3 sequence is 12 residues long. The CDR3 sequence: CASSFEGDGYTF. The CDR3, as DNA: TGTGCCAGCAGCTTCGAGGGTGATGGCTACACCTTC.

The CDR3 loop is CASSGGQGASTDTQYF. The CDR3 DNA sequence: TGTGCCAGCAGTGGGGGACAGGGGGCTAGCACAGATACGCAGTATTTT. The chain is built from TRBV6-1 and TRBJ2-3; 12 bases align to TRBD1. J lost 0 bases, V lost 4 bases, and 2 bases had no gene match. CDR1 is MNHNS, CDR2 SASEGT, per germline. CDR3 length: 16 residues.